These 15 T cell receptor beta chains originate from one sample sequenced in a study of T cells in Graves' hyperthyroidism and ophthalmopathy. RNA transcripts provided the source from which TCR beta CDR3 regions were amplified. HTBI primers were used for first-round RT-PCR of the TCR CDR3. TCRdb independently ran MiXCR on the multiplex PCR reads; one entry per CDR3 protein. The data show over 45,000 distinct CDR3 sequences, with about half seen just once and roughly 32% held by the top ten. The specimen was peripheral blood or thyroid tissue (not recorded which). Receptors originate from a woman in her 50s with Graves' hyperthyroidism.

This clonotype occurred once. A much larger clonotype is one base distant, so this may be a read error. Because it lacks the conserved phenylalanine or tryptophan at the end, this CDR3 is likely a read error. CDR3 in amino acids: CSAAGGGGYTL. CDR3 bases: TGCAGCGCCGCGGGGGGAGGCGGCTACACCCTC. The chain links TRBV29-1 to TRBJ1-2, with a possible D match to TRBD1 (5 bases). V was trimmed by 7 bases and J by 8 bases, leaving 14 bases between them. Germline values: CDR1 SQVTM, CDR2 ANQGSEA. The CDR3 has 11 residues.

This clonotype showed up many times. V is TRBV4-1 and J is TRBJ2-7, with TRBD1 as a possible D gene (6 bases). The V gene lost 1 base and the J gene lost 0 bases, with 13 bases spanning the gap. This CDR3 is built from 16 residues. Germline V gene sequence: CDR1 MGHRA, CDR2 YSYEKL. In DNA, the CDR3 is TGCGCCAGCAGCCAAGTCAGTGGGGGCACCTCCTACGAGCAGTACTTC. Its translation is CASSQVSGGTSYEQYF.

Points on this clonotype: At one end, the junction sequence differs from germline, possibly due to a read error. This chain's CDR3 is CAGSSDDDEQYF. The CDR3 bases are TGTGCCGGCAGCTCCGACGACGACGAGCAGTACTTC. V gene TRBV6-1 combines with J gene TRBJ2-7; D gene uncertain. Per germline, CDR1 MNHNS and CDR2 SASEGT. This CDR3 contains 12 residues.

This chain joins TRBV20-1 and TRBJ2-6; the match to TRBD1 covers 10 bases. Trimming cost V 6 bases and J 1 base; bases outside gene matches: 6. CDR3 length: 16 amino acids. The germline V gene has CDR1 DFQATT and CDR2 SNEGSKA (reference sequence). The CDR3 DNA reads as TGCAGTGCCGACAGGGGGCTAAGGTCTGGGGCCAACGTCCTGACTTTC. Amino acids: CSADRGLRSGANVLTF.

This clonotype showed up just once. The junction differs from germline at one of its ends, possibly a read error. This sequence joins TRBV5-1 and TRBJ2-7; 12 nucleotides align to TRBD1. The CDR3 totals 16 residues. Per germline, CDR1 SGHRS and CDR2 YFSETQ. The CDR3 loop is CASSLYPGTGGYEHYF. CDR3 coding DNA: TGCGCCAGCAGCCTCTATCCCGGGACAGGGGGCTACGAGCATTATTTC.

The table lists this clonotype with many counts. A much larger clonotype is one base distant, so this may be a read error. The conserved phenylalanine or tryptophan normally closing the CDR3 is absent here, so this likely arose from a read error. This rearrangement joins TRBV29-1 to TRBJ1-2, with D tentatively TRBD1 (5 bases). Germline assignment: CDR1 SQVTM and CDR2 ANQGSEA. Trimming took off 5 bases at V and 1 base at J, with 11 bases between the two ends. This CDR3 region has 13 residues. The CDR3 bases are TGCAGCGTTCCCAAGACAGATAACTATGGCTACACCCTC. It translates to CSVPKTDNYGYTL.

This clonotype was found many times. The gene calls are TRBV27 and TRBJ1-2; D gene unclear. CDR1 MNHEY and CDR2 SMNVEV come from the germline V gene (reference sequence). V was trimmed by 5 bases and J by 0 bases, leaving 10 bases between them. The CDR3 consists of 14 residues. CDR3 bases: TGTGCCAGCAGTCCCAGGCTATCTAACTATGGCTACACCTTC. Translating it yields CASSPRLSNYGYTF.

This clonotype was detected ten times or more. V usage is TRBV4-2 and J usage is TRBJ2-7; weak D call: TRBD1 (7 bases). Germline loops: CDR1 LGHNA, CDR2 YNFKEQ. V was trimmed by 0 bases and J by 6 bases, leaving 15 bases between them. The length of the CDR3 is 15 residues. CDR3 nucleotides: TGTGCCAGCAGCCAAGAGAGGGCAGGGGGAGGCGAGCAGTACTTC. It translates to CASSQERAGGGEQYF.

This clonotype was observed many times. V gene TRBV3-1 combines with J gene TRBJ1-1; D might be TRBD1 (5 bases). There are 17 residues in the CDR3. Germline CDR1 reads LGHDT; CDR2 reads YNNKEL (reference sequence). V lost 0 bases to trimming and J lost 1 base, with 15 bases between them. The CDR3 loop reads CASSQDPNRGANTEAFF. In nucleotides, the CDR3 is TGTGCCAGCAGCCAAGATCCTAACCGTGGGGCGAACACTGAAGCTTTCTTT.

The gene calls are TRBV20-1 and TRBJ1-2; TRBD1 aligns across 7 bases. CDR3 size: 15 residues. CDR1 is DFQATT, CDR2 SNEGSKA, per germline (reference sequence). V lost 0 bases to trimming and J lost 3 bases; unmatched junction nucleotides: 7. Here the CDR3 reads CSARDLDRIDYGYTF. The CDR3 nucleotides are TGCAGTGCTAGAGATTTGGACAGGATAGACTATGGCTACACCTTC.

J is TRBJ2-7 and V is TRBV7-6; D unresolved. V gave up 5 bases and J gave up 4 bases, with 12 bases separating them. CDR1 is SGHVS and CDR2 is FNYEAQ in the germline V gene. The CDR3 totals 13 residues. The CDR3 loop is CASSAGPVYEQYF. CDR3 DNA sequence: TGTGCCAGCAGCGCCGGGCCGGTTTACGAGCAGTACTTC.

This chain links TRBV7-3 with TRBJ1-5; perhaps TRBD1 as D (5 bases). The V gene lost 8 bases and the J gene lost 0 bases, with 17 bases spanning the gap. The CDR3 length is 16 residues. Germline CDR1 and CDR2: SGHTA and FQGTGA. CDR3: CASSLDRGYSNQPQHF. The CDR3 DNA reads TGTGCCAGCTCACTCGATCGGGGGTATAGCAATCAGCCCCAGCATTTT.

Ten or more counts support this clonotype. The V and J genes are TRBV5-8 and TRBJ2-5, with a possible D match to TRBD1 (6 bases). This CDR3 comprises 14 residues. Germline CDR1 SGHTS, CDR2 YDEGEE. Trimming removed 4 bases from V and 3 bases from J, with 13 bases in between. CDR3 DNA: TGTGCCAGCAGCAGTCTACAGGGCGAAGAGACCCAGTACTTC. Its protein product is CASSSLQGEETQYF.

This chain connects TRBV5-6 to TRBJ2-3, with a possible D match to TRBD2 (5 bases). CDR1 and CDR2 from the germline V gene are SGHDT and YYEEEE. Trimming removed 4 bases at V and 0 bases at J, with 15 bases between. CDR3 length: 16 residues. Here the CDR3 DNA reads TGTGCCAGCAGCCGGCGCAGCGGAACTAGCACAGATACGCAGTATTTT. Translation gives CASSRRSGTSTDTQYF.

The genes are TRBV20-1 and TRBJ2-1; 8 positions match TRBD2. Germline CDR1 DFQATT, CDR2 SNEGSKA (reference sequence). V lost 0 bases to trimming and J lost 7 bases; unmatched junction nucleotides: 8. The CDR3 has 15 residues. The chain's CDR3 is CSARDSGTPGNEQFF. DNA for the CDR3: TGCAGTGCTAGAGATAGCGGGACCCCGGGTAATGAGCAGTTCTTC.